A selection of T cell receptor beta chains follows, all from one sample in a study of T cell repertoires in cytomegalovirus infection. MiXCR, applied by TCRdb to the reads, yields one record per CDR3 protein. The table lists around 270,000 distinct CDR3 sequences, over 8% of them singletons. The sequencing input was PBMCs. Receptors originate from a human donor in good health (CMV status not recorded). Some clones in this sample may be carry-over from other donors' samples. The CDR3 runs from the conserved cysteine through the conserved F or W. Fields, in order: J gene, D gene, V gene, clone size, CDR3 protein, CDR3 DNA. D genes are given only for firm matches. Size tells how often a clone was seen (once, few, many) or the class of an expanded clone, and some rows leave it out.

>TRBJ2-7|.|TRBV3-1|many
CASSQPLGEQYF
TGTGCCAGCAGCCAACCCTTGGGGGAGCAGTACTTC
>TRBJ1-5|TRBD1|TRBV20-1|.
CSATQGTDSNQPQHF
TGCAGTGCTACACAAGGGACAGATAGCAATCAGCCCCAGCATTTT
>TRBJ2-3|.|TRBV5-4|many
CASSRKPTDTQYF
TGTGCCAGCAGCCGGAAACCAACAGATACGCAGTATTTT
>TRBJ1-1|.|TRBV6-1|.
CASSDRGNTEAFF
TGTGCCAGCAGTGACAGGGGGAACACTGAAGCTTTCTTT
>TRBJ1-1|.|TRBV12-3/TRBV12-4|many
CASTRIRNTEAFF
TGTGCCAGCACCCGGATCCGGAACACTGAAGCTTTCTTT
>TRBJ2-7|TRBD1|TRBV6-9|many
CASRGDRITYEQYF
TGTGCCAGCAGGGGGGACAGAATAACCTACGAGCAGTACTTC
>TRBJ1-2|.|TRBV7-9|.
CASSLAGVNQEYGYTF
TGTGCCAGCAGCTTAGCAGGAGTTAATCAAGAGTATGGCTACACCTTC
>TRBJ1-5|.|TRBV10-3|.
CAISDKDGNQPQHF
TGTGCCATCAGTGATAAGGACGGGAATCAGCCCCAGCATTTT
>TRBJ1-1|.|TRBV28|many
CASSPPGTQNTEAFF
TGTGCCAGCAGTCCTCCCGGGACACAGAACACTGAAGCTTTCTTT
>TRBJ2-1|TRBD2|TRBV11-2|many
CASSDDKLAGVYYNEQFF
TGTGCCAGCAGTGATGATAAACTAGCGGGAGTGTACTACAATGAGCAGTTCTTC
>TRBJ1-5|.|TRBV7-2|many
CASSLTASNQPQHF
TGTGCCAGCAGCTTAACAGCCAGCAATCAGCCCCAGCATTTT
>TRBJ1-5|.|TRBV6-2/TRBV6-3|.
CASPPSAGKGTEPQHF
TGTGCCAGCCCCCCCTCCGCAGGGAAGGGCACAGAGCCCCAGCATTTT
>TRBJ2-5|TRBD1|TRBV7-6|many
CASSPAGQGAQETQYF
TGTGCCAGCAGCCCGGCGGGACAGGGGGCCCAAGAGACCCAGTACTTC
>TRBJ1-3|.|TRBV7-2|.
CASSLRPGTGFGNTIYF
TGTGCCAGCAGCCTAAGACCCGGGACCGGTTTTGGAAACACCATATATTTT
>TRBJ2-3|.|TRBV6-6|few
CASSTNPQAGAADTQYF
TGTGCCAGCAGCACCAACCCCCAGGCGGGGGCTGCAGATACGCAGTATTTT
>TRBJ2-1|TRBD2|TRBV12-3/TRBV12-4|many
CASRPSGGDEQFF
TGTGCCAGCAGGCCTAGCGGGGGCGATGAGCAGTTCTTC
>TRBJ2-3|.|TRBV19|few
CASSPGTVTTDTQYF
TGTGCCAGTAGTCCAGGGACCGTGACCACAGATACGCAGTATTTT
>TRBJ2-5|TRBD1|TRBV18|few
CASSGTDQETQYF
TGTGCCAGCTCAGGGACAGACCAAGAGACCCAGTACTTC
>TRBJ2-5|TRBD2|TRBV25-1|many
CASSDRLAGGETQYF
TGTGCCAGCAGTGATCGTTTAGCGGGAGGCGAGACCCAGTACTTC
>TRBJ2-7|.|TRBV9|few
CASSVDPDSYEQYF
TGTGCCAGCAGCGTAGATCCGGATTCCTACGAGCAGTACTTC
>TRBJ2-1|.|TRBV4-2|few
CASSQEAFLEQFF
TGTGCCAGCAGCCAAGAGGCCTTCTTGGAGCAGTTCTTC
>TRBJ2-1|.|TRBV7-8|.
CASSLERGVFYNEQFF
TGTGCCAGCAGCTTAGAGAGGGGGGTCTTCTACAATGAGCAGTTCTTC
>TRBJ2-6|.|TRBV7-2|many
CASSLNLQGAGANVLTF
TGTGCCAGCAGCTTGAATTTGCAGGGAGCTGGGGCCAACGTCCTGACTTTC
>TRBJ2-1|.|TRBV19|.
CASSIIGQGSYNEQFF
TGTGCCAGTAGTATTATCGGGCAAGGCTCCTACAATGAGCAGTTCTTC
>TRBJ2-7|.|TRBV19|.
CASSIIHRSGEQYF
TGTGCCAGTAGTATAATCCACCGTTCGGGCGAGCAGTACTTC
>TRBJ1-1|.|TRBV5-1|many
CASSLISRLHRNTEAFF
TGCGCCAGCAGCTTGATTAGCAGGCTCCACCGGAACACTGAAGCTTTCTTT
>TRBJ2-1|TRBD2|TRBV10-3|many
CASLAGPGHNEQFF
TGTGCCTCACTAGCGGGACCTGGCCACAATGAGCAGTTCTTC
>TRBJ1-5|.|TRBV19|.
CASSIGRNQPQHF
TGTGCCAGTAGTATAGGCAGAAATCAGCCCCAGCATTTT
>TRBJ1-5|.|TRBV5-1|.
CASSLPGLQRQPQHF
TGCGCCAGCAGCCTACCGGGCCTCCAGCGGCAGCCCCAGCATTTT
>TRBJ2-3|.|TRBV29-1|many
CSANPGQDTQYF
TGCAGCGCTAACCCAGGGCAAGATACGCAGTATTTT